This entry features one TCR beta chain sequence. Study processing details: Amplification of reference gene primers was used by the study to estimate nucleated cell counts. The assay was immunoSEQ multiplex PCR, and TCRdb's table has in-frame clones only and misses some. V and J calls plus clone size are reproduced from that table; the DNA served to infer D and trimming. This table holds about 430,000 clones, 80% to 90% found once. This entry belongs to a study of blood T cell repertoires in COVID-19. Overall study context: PBMCs, B-cell-depleted T cells, or T cells provided the cDNA or gDNA that made up the material.

This CDR3 is built from 16 residues. The germline V gene has CDR1 MGHRA and CDR2 YSYEKL. Trimming cost V 6 bases and J 0 bases, with 14 bases left between them. The sample was PBMCs or T cells enriched from blood (not recorded which). The sequence was obtained from a young man who had recovered from COVID-19. The J gene is TRBJ2-2, the V gene TRBV4-1; perhaps TRBD2 as D (5 bases). CDR3 loop: CASSLGLPTNTGELFF. CDR3 DNA: TGCGCCAGCAGTCTCGGACTTCCGACGAACACCGGGGAGCTGTTTTTT.